The rows below give T cell receptor beta chains drawn from one sample of a study of cytomegalovirus exposure and HLA in healthy donors. The repertoire was sequenced with immunoSEQ multiplex PCR; TCRdb's copy has only in-frame clones and lacks some. Of around 130,000 clones listed, about 90% are singletons. The material sequenced was PBMCs. All receptors come from a man aged 25-45 years in good health and CMV-seronegative. CDR3s include the opening cysteine and the closing phenylalanine or tryptophan. A D gene is named only where the DNA matches it firmly. The size entry is marked missing in some rows and otherwise reads once, few, many or a size class.

J gene | V gene | D gene | clone size | CDR3 DNA | CDR3 protein
TRBJ1-2 | TRBV6-5 | TRBD1 | - | TGTGCCAGCAGTTACTCAAACCCCAGGGGGGACTATGGCTACACCTTC | CASSYSNPRGDYGYTF
TRBJ2-5 | TRBV7-7 | TRBD2 | - | TGTGCTAGCAGCTGGGGTAGCGGGGGGGCCCAAGAGACCCAGTACTTC | CASSWGSGGAQETQYF
TRBJ2-1 | TRBV28 | - | - | TGTGCCAGCAGTCCCTGGGGGGACGCCAACAATGAGCAGTTCTTC | CASSPWGDANNEQFF
TRBJ2-2 | TRBV19 | TRBD2 | - | TGTGCCAGTAAGCGACTAGCGGGGGGGCCCGGTAACACCGGGGAGCTGTTTTTT | CASKRLAGGPGNTGELFF
TRBJ1-1 | TRBV19 | - | once | TGTGCCAGTAGTATGGCCAGAAACACTGAAGCTTTCTTT | CASSMARNTEAFF
TRBJ2-3 | TRBV5-6 | TRBD2 | - | TGTGCCAGCGGCCGTAGCGGGGGGACAGATACGCAGTATTTT | CASGRSGGTDTQYF
TRBJ1-6 | TRBV4-2 | TRBD1 | few | TGTGCCAGCAGCCACCTACAGGGGGGGAATTCACCCCTCCACTTT | CASSHLQGGNSPLHF
TRBJ2-7 | TRBV7-9 | TRBD2 | - | TGTGCCAGCAGCTTAGTGGACGGGGAGGGCTACGAGCAGTACTTC | CASSLVDGEGYEQYF
TRBJ1-1 | TRBV6-5 | TRBD1 | - | TGTGCCAGCAGCCAAGGACAGGGTCACACTGAAGCTTTCTTT | CASSQGQGHTEAFF
TRBJ2-7 | TRBV6-6 | TRBD1 | - | TGTGCCAGCAGCATGGACAGGGTGTACGAGCAGTACTTC | CASSMDRVYEQYF
TRBJ2-2 | TRBV7-9 | - | - | TGTGCCAGCAGCTTAGGGGCAGGGGTTACCGGGGAGCTGTTTTTT | CASSLGAGVTGELFF
TRBJ1-1 | TRBV18 | TRBD1 | - | TGTGCCAGCTCACCCTCGGAAAAGGGGGCTGGGAACACTGAAGCTTTCTTT | CASSPSEKGAGNTEAFF
TRBJ1-5 | TRBV6-1 | - | - | TGTGCCAGCAGTGACCAGGAATATCAGCCCCAGCATTTT | CASSDQEYQPQHF
TRBJ1-6 | TRBV7-8 | - | - | TGTGCCAGCAGCTCGAGGGTTTCCTATAATTCACCCCTCCACTTT | CASSSRVSYNSPLHF
TRBJ2-7 | TRBV7-9 | - | - | TGTGCCAGCAGCTCCGTCTACGAGCAGTACTTC | CASSSVYEQYF
TRBJ2-5 | TRBV28 | - | - | TGTGCCAGCAGTTTATACGGCTTCACCCAGGGAGAGACCCAGTACTTC | CASSLYGFTQGETQYF
TRBJ1-6 | TRBV4-3 | - | - | TGCGCCAGCAGCCAAGATCGAGGCAGCTATAATTCACCCCTCCACTTT | CASSQDRGSYNSPLHF
TRBJ2-7 | TRBV5-1 | - | few | TGCGCCAGCAGCTTGACGGGTCCCCGCGAGCAGTACTTC | CASSLTGPREQYF
TRBJ1-1 | TRBV5-4 | - | - | TGTGCCAGCAGCCAGGGCACGAACACTGAAGCTTTCTTT | CASSQGTNTEAFF
TRBJ2-5 | TRBV15 | - | - | TGTGCCACCAGCAGAGATCCGGGTAAAGAGACCCAGTACTTC | CATSRDPGKETQYF
TRBJ2-1 | TRBV9 | - | - | TGTGCCAGCAGCGGAGACAGCAATGAGCAGTTCTTC | CASSGDSNEQFF
TRBJ2-1 | TRBV4-2 | - | - | TGTGCCAGCAGCCTATGGGAGGGGGACGATGAGCAGTTCTTC | CASSLWEGDDEQFF
TRBJ1-6 | TRBV7-9 | - | - | TGTGCCAGCAGCTTAGATTCTTTCCTCCACTTT | CASSLDSFLHF
TRBJ2-7 | TRBV6-5 | - | few | TGTGCCAGCAGTTACTCTGGGCTCCGCGAGCAGTACTTC | CASSYSGLREQYF
TRBJ1-1 | TRBV5-8 | - | - | TGTGCCAGCAGCTTGTTTCGGGGGACGCTGAACACTGAAGCTTTCTTT | CASSLFRGTLNTEAFF
TRBJ1-1 | TRBV7-2 | TRBD1 | - | TGTGCCAGCAGCTACGACAGGGTCTTCAATGAAGCTTTCTTT | CASSYDRVFNEAFF
TRBJ2-7 | TRBV6-5 | - | - | TGTGCCAGCCAGTACAGAAGTCCTTTGGAGCAGTACTTC | CASQYRSPLEQYF
TRBJ2-7 | TRBV27 | - | - | TGTGCCAGCAGCCCTAAGGAGCAGTACTTC | CASSPKEQYF
TRBJ1-1 | TRBV5-8 | - | - | TGTGCCAGCAGCTGGACACCAAAGAACACTGAAGCTTTCTTT | CASSWTPKNTEAFF
TRBJ1-2 | TRBV6-5 | TRBD1 | - | TGTGCCAGCAGTTCGGGACAGGGGGGTGGCTACACCTTC | CASSSGQGGGYTF
TRBJ2-2 | TRBV10-3 | - | - | TGTGCCACCGCAGGGATAACCGGGGAGCTGTTTTTT | CATAGITGELFF
TRBJ1-1 | TRBV5-1 | - | - | TGCGCCAGCAGCCCGCGGGGTGCAGCACCTAACACTGAAGCTTTCTTT | CASSPRGAAPNTEAFF
TRBJ1-6 | TRBV25-1 | TRBD1 | few | TGTGCCAGCAGTGATCCGGGACAGGGCAATTCACCCCTCCACTTT | CASSDPGQGNSPLHF
TRBJ2-2 | TRBV7-9 | - | - | TGTGCCAGCAGCCCCGGGACACCCGGGGAGCTGTTTTTT | CASSPGTPGELFF
TRBJ1-6 | TRBV2 | TRBD1 | - | TGTGCCAGCACCCCGATACAGGGGTTAAATTCACCCCTCCACTTT | CASTPIQGLNSPLHF
TRBJ1-5 | TRBV4-1 | - | - | TGCGCCAGCAGCCAAGGAAGGGTTCGGGGTGGCAATCAGCCCCAGCATTTT | CASSQGRVRGGNQPQHF
TRBJ2-1 | TRBV19 | - | - | TGTGCCAGTAGTACCATCCAATCGGGTGAGCAGTTCTTC | CASSTIQSGEQFF
TRBJ2-7 | TRBV6-6 | - | - | TGTGCCAGCAGATCGAGAAGACAATCCTACGAGCAGTACTTC | CASRSRRQSYEQYF
TRBJ1-5 | TRBV4-1 | - | - | TGCGCCAGCACCCCTCGGGGGACCGAGGATAGCAATCAGCCCCAGCATTTT | CASTPRGTEDSNQPQHF
TRBJ2-1 | TRBV5-1 | TRBD2 | - | TGCGCCAGCAGCGCCTCCCATTGGGCCGGGACTAGCGGGGTCTACTCCTACAATGAGCAGTTCTTC | CASSASHWAGTSGVYSYNEQFF
TRBJ2-7 | TRBV5-6 | TRBD2 | - | TGTGCCAGCAGCTTGGCCGTCGGACTAGTTGGGTACGAGCAGTACTTC | CASSLAVGLVGYEQYF
TRBJ1-5 | TRBV27 | - | - | TGTGCCAGCAGTAGGATCTCTGACGCGGCCCAGCCCCAGCATTTT | CASSRISDAAQPQHF
TRBJ2-2 | TRBV7-6 | TRBD2 | - | TGTGCCAGCAGCTGGGCCGGGACTAGCGGACTGAACACCGGGGAGCTGTTTTTT | CASSWAGTSGLNTGELFF
TRBJ1-3 | TRBV6-1 | - | - | TGTGCCAGCAGTGAAGAGCGACGGCTCTCTGGAAACACCATATATTTT | CASSEERRLSGNTIYF
TRBJ1-3 | TRBV19 | TRBD1 | - | TGTGCCACAGGGGGATACTCTGGAAACACCATATATTTT | CATGGYSGNTIYF
TRBJ2-7 | TRBV29-1 | - | - | TGCAGCGTTCGGGGGTACCCCTACGAGCAGTACTTC | CSVRGYPYEQYF
TRBJ1-2 | TRBV28 | - | - | TGTGCCAGCAGTTTCATGGGGGGAGGCTACACCTTC | CASSFMGGGYTF
TRBJ1-2 | TRBV28 | - | few | TGTGCCAGCAGCCCAGGGCGCTATGGCTACACCTTC | CASSPGRYGYTF
TRBJ2-1 | TRBV20-1 | - | - | TGCAGTGCTAGAGATCGTAATGAGCAGTTCTTC | CSARDRNEQFF
TRBJ1-2 | TRBV7-2 | TRBD1 | - | TGTGCCAGCCTCCCAGGGGGCCTCTATGGCTACACCTTC | CASLPGGLYGYTF
TRBJ1-2 | TRBV29-1 | - | few | TGCAGCGTTGCCAGGGACTATGGCTACACCTTC | CSVARDYGYTF
TRBJ1-1 | TRBV9 | - | - | TGTGCCAGCAGCGTCCTAGGACAGTCTGGCACTGAAGCTTTCTTT | CASSVLGQSGTEAFF
TRBJ2-5 | TRBV5-6 | TRBD1 | - | TGTGCCAGCGTATATGGGACAGCGAGTCAAGAGACCCAGTACTTC | CASVYGTASQETQYF
TRBJ2-1 | TRBV7-2 | TRBD2 | - | TGTGCCAGCAGCTTAAGTAGCGGGGCCTACAATGAGCAGTTCTTC | CASSLSSGAYNEQFF
TRBJ1-3 | TRBV5-6 | - | many | TGTGCCAGCAGCTTCACAGGGTACGAAAACACCATATATTTT | CASSFTGYENTIYF
TRBJ1-5 | TRBV19 | - | - | TGTGCCAGTAGGGAGAGCAATCAGCCCCAGCATTTT | CASRESNQPQHF
TRBJ2-3 | TRBV5-1 | TRBD2 | - | TGCGCCAGCAGCTTGGCGCTAGCGGACTTCACAGATACGCAGTATTTT | CASSLALADFTDTQYF
TRBJ2-1 | TRBV9 | TRBD1 | - | TGTGCCAGCAGCGTACTCTCAGGACAGGGATACAATGAGCAGTTCTTC | CASSVLSGQGYNEQFF
TRBJ2-6 | TRBV5-1 | - | - | TGCGCCAGCAGCCCGGGGTCTGGGGCCAACGTCCTGACTTTC | CASSPGSGANVLTF